This passage covers 4 T cell receptor beta chains from one sample sequenced in a study of low-dose radiotherapy and immunotherapy resistance in tumors. The time point is: after trial treatment. Documented treatment: LDRT plus nivolumab, ipilimumab, low-dose cyclophosphamide and aspirin (RACIN trial). TRAV- and TRBV-specific primers primed first-strand cDNA, covering alpha and beta chains. TCRs underwent approximately 20 PCR cycles of amplification with a constant-region primer and V-primer adapter. Each CDR3 protein is one row after TCRdb ran MiXCR on the reads. The table includes 40,000 or so distinct CDR3 sequences, less than 30% detected once. This specimen consisted of PBMCs, obtained after low-dose radiotherapy plus immunotherapy. All receptors derive from a male donor with prostate cancer.

This clonotype was seen a single time. V is TRBV29-1 and J is TRBJ1-2; 7 bases match TRBD1. The CDR3 is 14 amino acids. Unmatched junction bases numbered 11, after V lost 7 bases and J lost 3 bases. From germline, CDR1 is SQVTM and CDR2 ANQGSEA. The CDR3 nucleotides read TGCAGCGCCCGAGGAGGGGGCGTAGACTATGGCTACACCTTC. Encoded protein: CSARGGGVDYGYTF.

This sequence joins TRBV6-6 and TRBJ1-5, with D possibly TRBD1 on 6 matching bases. V lost 1 base, J lost 6 bases, and 10 bases lay in between. The CDR3 loop spans 14 amino acids. Germline V CDR1 and CDR2: MNHNY, SVGAGI (reference sequence). The chain's CDR3 is CASSYWGAGQPQHF. As DNA, the CDR3 is TGTGCCAGCAGTTACTGGGGGGCCGGTCAGCCCCAGCATTTT.

This clonotype was recorded at least ten times. The chain couples TRBV9 to TRBJ2-3; D not certain. V gave up 2 bases and J gave up 5 bases, with 6 bases separating them. CDR3 size: 12 residues. Germline V gene data show CDR1 as SGDLS and CDR2 as YYNGEE. The CDR3 loop reads CASSVTRDTQYF. CDR3 DNA sequence: TGTGCCAGCAGCGTTACCAGAGATACGCAGTATTTT.

This clonotype was detected many times. J is TRBJ2-3 and V is TRBV5-1, with TRBD1 identical over 7 bases. The germline V gene has CDR1 SGHRS and CDR2 YFSETQ. Germline trimming cut 8 bases from V and 4 bases from J; bases unmatched to any gene: 4. This CDR3 has 12 residues. Written as DNA, the CDR3 is TGCGCCAGTAACAGGGGATCAGATACGCAGTATTTT. Amino acids: CASNRGSDTQYF.